The entry that follows covers one T cell receptor beta chain sequence. It has no known antigen specificity. No base quality information exists; no much larger clone differs at one position. This sample was included in a study of shared clonotypes between healthy human individuals (TCRdb year 2020). General notes on the study: The cohort included three men and a couple of women between 18 and 49 years of age. For each donor, three plates each were used for CD4 naive and CD4 memory, two plates were used for CD8 naive, and one plate was used for CD8 memory. Blood TCR repertoires of a handful of healthy adults were deeply sequenced to estimate repertoire size and the extent of clonotype sharing between individuals. To increase sequencing depth and limit assay-specific biases, different laboratories used diverse techniques to prepare libraries and sequence TCR repertoires. Leukapheresis yielded between about 0.9 and 10 billion PBMCs per donor. Paper-wide results and their limitations: Because the study included only a small number of donors, the genetic and exposure-history diversity represented was limited. Even with the large sequencing depth, rarefaction of the sorted-subset datasets indicated that sequencing was incomplete. Naive subsets generally had larger estimated clonotype richness than memory subsets did. Pairwise subsampling led to the expectation that sequencing depth would affect the degree of clonotype sharing among donors. Sharing across a few donors was observed for approximately 5% of naive CD4, around 3.5% of naive CD8, 2.3% of memory CD4, and roughly 0.43% of memory CD8 clonotypes. Higher generation probabilities were observed for clonotypes shared by all four sorted-subset donors than for non-shared clonotypes. Sampling was restricted to blood, and TCR repertoires in tissues likely differ from the TCR repertoires found in blood.

Using the deep immunoSEQ assay, TCR CDR3 regions were amplified from genomic DNA by multiplex PCR. Genomic DNA extracted from each cell subset was distributed evenly over all wells of several immunoSEQ 96-well plates, and each plate served as one replicate. Each replicate PCR for sorted subsets received around 200 ng genomic DNA, equal to roughly 29,000 T cell genomes. Purified libraries were quantified with a Qubit 3.0 fluorometer, sized on a Bioanalyzer 2100, and re-quantified with the KAPA Library Quantification kit. Every immunoSEQ 96-well plate was sequenced on a separate single-read 150-cycle Illumina NextSeq 550 flow cell. Turning to the authors' computational methods: Because the immunoSEQ output held only junctional sequences and lacked quality scores, the filtering could not match the filtering applied to full-length reads. Sequences were annotated with PyIR, a Python wrapper for IgBLAST v1.9, and V/J genes and CDR3 were assigned using IMGT germline references. Reads were removed for weak V/J assignments (E-value above 1e-6), missing CDR3, stop codons, out-of-frame junctions, or ambiguous translated residues. V3J clonotypes were defined by identical inferred V gene, J gene, and CDR3 amino acid sequence. Percentage overlap between repertoires was computed as shared unique clonotypes divided by the size of the smaller repertoire. Three approaches were used to assess repertoire richness: RTK rarefaction, the Chao1 estimator, and Recon v2.1 estimates of unobserved clonotypes. OLGA was used to compute generation probabilities for all TCRbeta clonotypes that the gDNA method yielded from a handful of donors. This immuneACCESS table, as held by TCRdb, lists in-frame sequences with V and J called but not all clones. Of the missing ones, under half trace to an unresolved V gene in checked studies; the others have no known cause. The V and J calls and the clone size are those of that table, but D and trimming were determined from the DNA. This sample lists around 2,000,000 clones; over 85% were detected once. In total, the top ten clones hold around 1.1% of the sample.

Relative to germline, V is 3 bases shorter and J is 3 bases shorter, with 12 bases between their ends. CDR1 and CDR2, looked up from the germline V gene (reference sequence), are LNHDA and SQIVND. The CDR3, cysteine through phenylalanine, is 15 amino acids long. Only the CDR3 part of the read is kept: 45 bases, read in frame from the first base. CD8 naive samples were obtained by positive selection for CCR7 among CD45RO-negative cells, yielding a CD45RA+CCR7+ population from which TemRA cells were excluded. The donors were healthy, HIV-negative adults with no recently reported acute infections or vaccinations. Only Caucasian adults living in Nashville, Tennessee, USA were represented among the donors. After blood collection by leukapheresis, PBMCs were isolated using Ficoll-Histopaque density gradient centrifugation and then cryopreserved in the vapor phase of liquid nitrogen. Analytical flow cytometry was used to check the purity and quantity of each magnetically sorted T cell population. Genomic DNA was isolated from each sorted fraction and quantified by UV absorbance on a Nanodrop 2000c.

The sample consisted of naive CD8+ T cells sorted from blood. The label giving this sample's cell subset or site can be read as: CD45RA+CCR7+. This clonotype originated in a man younger than 35 in good health. The receptor chain draws on TRBV19 and TRBJ2-1, with the D segment identity uncertain. The sequenced DNA: TGTGCCAGTAGTATCGCCCCAGGAGTCTACAATGAGCAGTTCTTC. Translated, this gives CASSIAPGVYNEQFF.